The clone carrying this T cell receptor beta chain was observed a single time. Here immunoSEQ multiplex PCR was the method, and the copy in TCRdb shows in-frame clones only, minus some. Among fewer than 700,000 clones, approximately 88% were seen once, and the ten largest hold roughly 8.3%. The data derive from a study of blood T cell repertoires in COVID-19. Study overall: PBMCs, B-cell-depleted T cells, or T cells were the source of the cDNA or gDNA that made up the material.

The CDR3 covers 17 residues. The chain couples TRBV21-1 to TRBJ2-7; the table's D call TRBD2 went unverified against the DNA. TRBV21-1 is tagged as a pseudogene. The sequenced sample consisted of peripheral blood. The sequence was obtained from a woman between 45 and 65 years old with COVID-19, enrolled during active disease. The CDR3: CASSKDLLSPYQYEQYF. The CDR3 bases are TGTGCCAGCAGCAAAGACCTACTATCCCCGTATCAATACGAGCAGTACTTC.